This T cell receptor beta chain was profiled in a study of blood T cell repertoires in COVID-19 (dated by TCRdb to the early 2020s). Some background on the complete study: Collaborator samples came from the United States, Italy and Spain and covered acute and convalescent phases of COVID-19. The material from the prospective study consisted of cDNA or gDNA derived from T cells, B-cell-depleted T cells, or PBMCs. Subjects who had been exposed to COVID-19, were actively infected with it, or had recovered from it provided the deeply sampled blood TCRbeta repertoires that made up the dataset. The repertoires were made available in a free public database intended to serve as a resource for research on the immune response to SARS-CoV-2. Samples were obtained from the ongoing ImmuneRACE study (first 160 participants) and from 1,254 subjects provided by 6 global collaborators. The sample metadata nearly always contained a de-identified subject ID, COVID-19 status, age in years and sex. Where HLA class I and class II types were available, the types were taken from metadata supplied by the sample provider, not from assay-based typing. On the study overall, not on this receptor specifically: The amount of clinical and demographic metadata varied by source and participant and was provided uncurated.

Enrolling through a virtual design, the prospective study's participants ranged in age from roughly 18 to 100 years and lived across roughly 24 United States geographic areas. Cohort assignment in the prospective study relied on participant-reported clinical history from a screening survey and a study questionnaire. For ImmuneRACE Cohort 3, a participant was defined as recovered based on two consecutive negative NP/OP PCR tests, clearance by a healthcare professional, or resolution of symptoms. In the prospective study, whole blood, serum and a nasopharyngeal or oropharyngeal swab were collected from each participant by mobile phlebotomists. Prospective study participants could optionally give additional blood draws and questionnaires over a 2-month period. Before DNA extraction, prospective study blood samples were shipped either frozen or at room temperature. Looking up the germline V gene yields CDR1 SGHTA and CDR2 FQGTGA. The CDR3, from cysteine to phenylalanine, totals 17 residues. This entry keeps only the CDR3 DNA: 51 bases, framed from base 1. V is trimmed back by 4 bases and J by 1 base, and the junction contains 9 bases that no gene match accounts for.

TCRbeta CDR3 regions were amplified from genomic DNA using the immunoSEQ Assay, a bias-controlled multiplex PCR. In the source study's methods: Nucleated cell counts per sample were estimated from amplification of reference gene primers within the assay. To quantify the absolute abundance of each unique TCRbeta CDR3 rearrangement, sequence reads were collapsed and filtered. For each sample, productive Simpson clonality was calculated as the square root of Simpson's diversity index over productive rearrangements. Imported from immuneACCESS, the table was reduced by TCRdb to in-frame sequences with V and J called. These copies leave out some clones; in studies compared against another copy, an unresolved V gene accounts for under half, and the cause of the remainder is not known. V and J calls and clone size are given by that table; D and trimming were obtained from the DNA. The sample table records about 370,000 clones; roughly 90% of these occur just once. The ten largest clones take up about 1.7% of the sample.

To note about this clone: There is no known antigen for this receptor. No much larger clone exists at a distance of one base, and base qualities are not known.

The receptor's source is a woman aged 25 to 45 who had recovered from COVID-19. The chain was built from TRBV7-3 and TRBJ2-2; 7 bases in the junction line up with TRBD2. Sequencing was performed on PBMCs or T cells enriched from blood (not recorded which). CDR3 region: CASSSHPSGVNTGELFF. The nucleotide sequence is TGTGCCAGCAGCTCCCACCCCAGCGGGGTGAACACCGGGGAGCTGTTTTTT.